This TCR beta chain came from a study of cytomegalovirus exposure and HLA in healthy donors. Researchers ran the PCR with 60 Vbeta and 13 Jbeta primers. Assay used: immunoSEQ multiplex PCR; TCRdb lists only in-frame clones, some missing. The sample has about 69,000 clones, around four fifths seen once. Germline V gene sequence: CDR1 SGHTA, CDR2 FQGNSA. The CDR3 covers 16 residues. Trimming took off 4 bases at V and 0 bases at J, with 13 bases between the two ends. The source is a woman in her 30s in good health and CMV-seropositive. The sample was PBMCs. V and J are TRBV7-2 and TRBJ1-5; tentative D call: TRBD1 (6 bases). Here the CDR3 DNA reads TGTGCCAGCAGCTCCCGAGGGACATATAGCAATCAGCCCCAGCATTTT. Its translation: CASSSRGTYSNQPQHF.